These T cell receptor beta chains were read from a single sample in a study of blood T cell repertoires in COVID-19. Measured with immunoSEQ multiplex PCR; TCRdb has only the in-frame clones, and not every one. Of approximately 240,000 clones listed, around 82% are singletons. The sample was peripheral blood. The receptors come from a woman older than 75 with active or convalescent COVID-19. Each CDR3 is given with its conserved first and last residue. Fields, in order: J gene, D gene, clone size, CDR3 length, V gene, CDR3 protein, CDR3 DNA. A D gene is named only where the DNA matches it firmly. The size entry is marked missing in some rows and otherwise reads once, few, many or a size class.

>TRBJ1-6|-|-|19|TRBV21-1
CASSGPGQTIWAYNSPLHF
TGTGCCAGCAGCGGACCGGGACAGACGATTTGGGCCTATAATTCACCCCTCCACTTT
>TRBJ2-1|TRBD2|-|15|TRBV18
CASSPTLAGGTEQFF
TGTGCCAGCTCACCAACCCTAGCGGGAGGCACTGAGCAGTTCTTC
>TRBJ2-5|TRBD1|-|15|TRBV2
CASSRPGQGQETQYF
TGTGCCAGCAGTCGCCCGGGACAGGGGCAAGAGACCCAGTACTTC
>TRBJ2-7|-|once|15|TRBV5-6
CASTPFRLSAYEQYF
TGTGCCAGCACCCCCTTTCGACTTAGTGCCTACGAGCAGTACTTC
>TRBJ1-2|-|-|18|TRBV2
CASSDPRTGDISNYGYTF
TGTGCCAGCAGTGATCCGAGGACTGGGGACATTTCGAACTATGGCTACACCTTC
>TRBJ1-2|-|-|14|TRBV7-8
CASSLGTEKWGYTF
TGTGCCAGCAGCTTAGGAACCGAGAAATGGGGCTACACCTTC
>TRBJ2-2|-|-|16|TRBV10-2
CASRPTGTRNTGELFF
TGCGCCAGCCGACCCACCGGGACACGGAACACCGGGGAGCTGTTTTTT
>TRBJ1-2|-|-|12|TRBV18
CASSPMGAGYTF
TGTGCCAGCTCACCAATGGGGGCTGGCTACACCTTC
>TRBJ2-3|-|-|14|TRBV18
CASSEGHSTDTQYF
TGTGCCAGCTCCGAGGGCCATAGCACAGATACGCAGTATTTT
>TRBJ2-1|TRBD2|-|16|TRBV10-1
CASSDGGGGAGNEQFF
TGCGCCAGCAGTGATGGCGGCGGGGGGGCCGGGAATGAGCAGTTCTTC
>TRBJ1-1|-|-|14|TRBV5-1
CASSLWNRNTEAFF
TGCGCCAGCAGCTTGTGGAACAGAAACACTGAAGCTTTCTTT
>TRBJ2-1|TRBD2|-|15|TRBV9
CASSVGVTSLNEQFF
TGTGCCAGCAGCGTAGGGGTGACTAGCCTTAATGAGCAGTTCTTC
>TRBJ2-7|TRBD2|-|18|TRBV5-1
CASSLEPLVAGGPREQYF
TGCGCCAGCAGCTTGGAGCCATTGGTTGCGGGAGGGCCGCGTGAGCAGTACTTC
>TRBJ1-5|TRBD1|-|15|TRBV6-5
CASSSLGQGDQPQHF
TGTGCCAGCAGTTCCCTCGGACAGGGCGATCAGCCCCAGCATTTT
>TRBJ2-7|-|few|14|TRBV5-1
CASSPGDSLYEQYF
TGCGCCAGCAGCCCGGGGGACAGCCTCTACGAGCAGTACTTC
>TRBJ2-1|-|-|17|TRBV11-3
CASSPGRLGSSYNEQFF
TGTGCCAGCAGCCCAGGACGGCTGGGGAGCTCCTACAATGAGCAGTTCTTC
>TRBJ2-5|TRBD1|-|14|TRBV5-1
CASSPGQKQETQYF
TGCGCCAGCAGCCCGGGACAGAAGCAAGAGACCCAGTACTTC
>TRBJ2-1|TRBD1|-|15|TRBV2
CASSEWKGAGNEQFF
TGTGCCAGCAGTGAATGGAAGGGGGCTGGCAATGAGCAGTTCTTC
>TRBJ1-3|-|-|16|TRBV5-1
CASSLVGRGYGNTIYF
TGCGCCAGCAGCTTGGTGGGACGGGGGTATGGAAACACCATATATTTT
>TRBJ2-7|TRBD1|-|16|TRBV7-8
CASSLVVLTGADEQYF
TGTGCCAGCAGCTTAGTGGTATTGACAGGGGCGGACGAGCAGTACTTC
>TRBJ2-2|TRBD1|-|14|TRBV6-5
CASSQTGVAGELFF
TGTGCCAGCAGTCAAACAGGGGTCGCCGGGGAGCTGTTTTTT
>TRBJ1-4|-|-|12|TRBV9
CASSALNEKLFF
TGTGCCAGCAGCGCCTTAAATGAAAAACTGTTTTTT
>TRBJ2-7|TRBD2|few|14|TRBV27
CAKPRLAGGYEQYF
TGTGCCAAACCCCGACTAGCGGGAGGGTACGAGCAGTACTTC
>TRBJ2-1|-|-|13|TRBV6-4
CASSISGDNEQFF
TGTGCCAGCAGCATTAGCGGAGACAATGAGCAGTTCTTC
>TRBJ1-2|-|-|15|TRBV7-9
CASSFRTEGRGGYTF
TGTGCCAGCAGCTTTAGGACAGAGGGGCGTGGTGGCTACACCTTC
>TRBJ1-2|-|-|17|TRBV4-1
CASSQDGGEGGYYGYTF
TGCGCCAGCAGCCAAGATGGCGGCGAAGGGGGTTACTATGGCTACACCTTC
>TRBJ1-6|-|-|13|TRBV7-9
CASADRFQSPLHF
TGTGCCAGCGCAGACAGGTTCCAGTCACCCCTCCACTTT
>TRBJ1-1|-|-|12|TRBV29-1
CSVRDLNTEAFF
TGCAGCGTTCGGGATTTGAACACTGAAGCTTTCTTT
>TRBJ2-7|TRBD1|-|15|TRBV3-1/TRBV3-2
CASSQEGGPQVEQYF
TGTGCCAGCAGCCAAGAAGGGGGCCCACAGGTCGAGCAGTACTTC
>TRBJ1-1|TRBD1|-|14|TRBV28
CATRVGQVGTEAFF
TGTGCCACCCGAGTAGGACAGGTGGGCACTGAAGCTTTCTTT
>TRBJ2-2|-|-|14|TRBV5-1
CASRREGNTGELFF
TGCGCCAGCAGGAGGGAAGGGAACACCGGGGAGCTGTTTTTT
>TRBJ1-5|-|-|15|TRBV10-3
CAISEEGNGAGPQHF
TGTGCCATCAGTGAGGAGGGAAACGGTGCAGGGCCCCAGCATTTT
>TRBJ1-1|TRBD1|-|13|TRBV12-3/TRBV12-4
CASSVTGPSEAFF
TGTGCCAGCAGTGTGACAGGGCCCTCGGAAGCTTTCTTT
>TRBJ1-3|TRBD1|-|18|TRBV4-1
CASSQGVTGPSGGNTIYF
TGCGCCAGCAGCCAAGGTGTGACAGGGCCCTCGGGTGGAAACACCATATATTTT
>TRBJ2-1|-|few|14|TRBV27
CASSLWGDYNEQFF
TGTGCCAGCAGTTTATGGGGAGATTACAATGAGCAGTTCTTC
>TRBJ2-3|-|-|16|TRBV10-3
CAISDLTSSRPDTQYF
TGTGCCATCAGTGACCTCACTAGCTCTCGTCCAGATACGCAGTATTTT
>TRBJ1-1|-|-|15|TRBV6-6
CASSYRAGVNTEAFF
TGTGCCAGCAGTTACAGAGCAGGGGTAAACACTGAAGCTTTCTTT
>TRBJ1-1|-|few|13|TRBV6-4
CASSDLVGTEAFF
TGTGCCAGCAGTGACTTGGTCGGGACTGAAGCTTTCTTT
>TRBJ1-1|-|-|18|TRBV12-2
CASRFYKPRQGASTEAFF
TGTGCAAGTCGCTTCTATAAACCTCGACAGGGGGCGAGCACTGAAGCTTTCTTT
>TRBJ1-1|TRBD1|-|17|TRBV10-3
CAISEYAGQGMNTEAFF
TGTGCCATCAGTGAGTATGCCGGACAGGGGATGAACACTGAAGCTTTCTTT